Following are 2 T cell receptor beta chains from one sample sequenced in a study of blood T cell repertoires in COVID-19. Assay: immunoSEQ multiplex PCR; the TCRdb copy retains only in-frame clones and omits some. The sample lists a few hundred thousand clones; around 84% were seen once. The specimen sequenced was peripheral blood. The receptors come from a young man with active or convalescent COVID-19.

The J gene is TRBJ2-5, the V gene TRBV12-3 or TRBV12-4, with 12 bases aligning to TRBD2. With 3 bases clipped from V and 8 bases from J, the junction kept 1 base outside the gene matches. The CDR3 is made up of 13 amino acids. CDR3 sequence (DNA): TGTGCCAGCAGTTTGACTAGCGGGGGCACCCAGTACTTC. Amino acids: CASSLTSGGTQYF.

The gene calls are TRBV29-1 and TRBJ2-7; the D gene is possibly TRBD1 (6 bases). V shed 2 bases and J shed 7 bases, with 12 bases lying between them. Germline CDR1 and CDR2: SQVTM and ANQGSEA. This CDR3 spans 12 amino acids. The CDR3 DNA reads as TGCAGCGTTGAATCACAGGGTGGTGAGCAGTACTTC. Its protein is CSVESQGGEQYF.